These 27 T cell receptor beta chains share one sample of origin, sequenced in a study of cytomegalovirus exposure and HLA in healthy donors. Profiling relied on immunoSEQ multiplex PCR, and the TCRdb table lists in-frame clones only, not all of them. The table includes 300,000 or so clones, 88% detected once. Sequenced: PBMCs. Receptors originate from a man aged 25-40 years in good health and CMV-seronegative.

In this sample, this clone turned up once. V usage is TRBV9 and J usage is TRBJ1-2, with D perhaps TRBD1 (6 bases). Germline V gene data show CDR1 as SGDLS and CDR2 as YYNGEE. V shed 3 bases and J shed 7 bases, with 16 bases lying between them. The CDR3 is 14 residues long. The chain's CDR3 is CASSGPQGRLGYTF. For the CDR3, the DNA is TGTGCCAGCAGCGGACCACAGGGTCGGCTTGGCTACACCTTC.

The chain couples TRBV14 to TRBJ2-7; 8 bases map to TRBD1. The V and J ends lost 4 bases and 3 bases, in that order; junction bases with no gene match: 8. This CDR3 has 15 residues. Germline lookup yields CDR1 SGHDN and CDR2 FVKESK. This CDR3 is CASSPLDRVRYEQYF. Here the CDR3 DNA reads TGTGCCAGCAGCCCCCTGGACAGGGTTCGCTACGAGCAGTACTTC.

V is TRBV5-4 and J is TRBJ2-6; TRBD1 is a possible D gene (5 bases). Trimming shortened V by 3 bases and J by 0 bases, and 10 bases separated the two germline ends. CDR1 is SGHNT, CDR2 YYREEE, per germline (reference sequence). The CDR3 contains 16 residues. The CDR3 sequence: CASSSYRFSGANVLTF. Here the CDR3 DNA reads TGTGCCAGCAGCTCCTACAGGTTCTCTGGGGCCAACGTCCTGACTTTC.

Only one count was recorded for this clone. This chain uses TRBV4-2 with TRBJ2-1, with 8 positions matching TRBD1. The CDR3 runs to 13 residues. Trimming cost V 4 bases and J 9 bases; bases outside gene matches: 5. From germline, CDR1 is LGHNA and CDR2 YNFKEQ. CDR3 sequence (DNA): TGTGCCAGCAGCCCGGGACAGGTCTTTGAGCAGTTCTTC. Translation gives CASSPGQVFEQFF.

J is TRBJ2-3 and V is TRBV27, with 10 positions matching TRBD2. The trim removed 3 bases at V and 3 bases at J, leaving 3 bases unmatched. In germline, CDR1 is MNHEY, CDR2 SMNVEV (reference sequence). This CDR3 region has 15 residues. CDR3 residues: CASSFLAGVTDTQYF. The CDR3 nucleotides read TGTGCCAGCAGTTTCCTAGCGGGGGTGACAGATACGCAGTATTTT.

This clone appeared a single time. The genes are TRBV10-3 and TRBJ2-1; TRBD1 might be the D (5 bases). Germline values: CDR1 ENHRY, CDR2 SYGVKD. Trimming took off 2 bases at V and 4 bases at J, with 12 bases between the two ends. CDR3 length equals 15 residues. The CDR3 bases are TGTGCCATCAGTGAGGAGTCAGGGCAATACAATGAGCAGTTCTTC. Translated, it gives CAISEESGQYNEQFF.

The CDR3 here is CASSLALSGGAANEQFF. The DNA of the CDR3 is TGTGCCAGCAGCTTGGCCCTTAGCGGGGGGGCTGCCAATGAGCAGTTCTTC. The chain uses TRBV5-4 and TRBJ2-1; TRBD2 matches at 11 bases. This CDR3 region has 17 residues. From germline, CDR1 is SGHNT and CDR2 YYREEE (reference sequence). V dropped 0 bases and J dropped 6; count of bases not matched to a gene: 8.

The DNA for the CDR3 is TGTGCCAGCAGCCCCCTCGGGACAGGGAGTGGCTACACCTTC. This encodes CASSPLGTGSGYTF. The V and J genes are TRBV5-5 and TRBJ1-2, with 9 nucleotides matching TRBD1. The germline gives CDR1 SGHKS, CDR2 YYEKEE (reference sequence). V dropped 4 bases and J dropped 7; count of bases not matched to a gene: 8. The CDR3 is 14 residues long. The variable domain in full, completed from reference TRBV5-5 and TRBJ1-2, reads DAGVTQSPTHLIKTRGQQVTLRCSPISGHKSVSWYQQVLGQGPQFIFQYYEKEERGRGNFPDRFSARQFPNYSSELNVNALLLGDSALYLCASSPLGTGSGYTFGSGTRLTVV.

This chain uses TRBV7-9 with TRBJ1-6; D is possibly TRBD1 (6 bases). This CDR3 is 16 amino acids long. V lost 4 bases and J lost 1, with 11 bases in between. The germline CDR1 and CDR2 sequences are SEHNR and FQNEAQ (reference sequence). The DNA for the CDR3 is TGTGCCAGCAGCTCGGACAGAGGTTCCTATAATTCACCCCTCCACTTT. Its protein product is CASSSDRGSYNSPLHF.

The J gene is TRBJ1-1, the V gene TRBV7-9; D might be TRBD1 (5 bases). The CDR3 covers 14 residues. The germline CDR1 and CDR2 sequences are SEHNR and FQNEAQ (reference sequence). V was trimmed by 2 bases and J by 5 bases, leaving 12 bases between them. This CDR3 is CASSLNQGFTEAFF. The CDR3 DNA follows: TGTGCCAGCAGCTTAAACCAGGGTTTTACTGAAGCTTTCTTT.

J is TRBJ2-7 and V is TRBV2, with 9 bases aligning to TRBD1. This CDR3 comprises 16 residues. V dropped 7 bases and J dropped 6; count of bases not matched to a gene: 16. From germline, CDR1 is SNHLY and CDR2 FYNNEI. CDR3 bases: TGTGCCAGCAAGATACAGGGGGCATCAAGGGTCGGCGAGCAGTACTTC. This sequence encodes CASKIQGASRVGEQYF.

This chain connects TRBV19 to TRBJ1-1; TRBD1 agrees at 7 bases. The CDR3 consists of 15 residues. With V trimmed by 5 bases and J by 0 bases, 6 bases remained unmatched. Looked up from germline, CDR1 is LNHDA and CDR2 is SQIVND (reference sequence). Here the CDR3 reads CASSRQGTMNTEAFF. The CDR3 coding sequence is TGTGCCAGTAGTCGACAGGGAACCATGAACACTGAAGCTTTCTTT.

The rearrangement joins TRBV30 to TRBJ1-5, with D unclear. This CDR3 contains 15 residues. CDR1 GTSNPN and CDR2 SVGIG come from the germline V gene (reference sequence). With 2 bases removed from V and 0 bases from J, the gap between germline ends came to 11 bases. This chain's CDR3 is CAWSPTHYSNQPQHF. CDR3 DNA: TGTGCCTGGAGTCCAACACATTATAGCAATCAGCCCCAGCATTTT. The full variable domain, completed using reference TRBV30 and TRBJ1-5, is SQTIHQWPATLVQPVGSPLSLECTVEGTSNPNLYWYRQAAGRGLQLLFYSVGIGQISSEVPQNLSASRPQDRQFILSSKKLLLSDSGFYLCAWSPTHYSNQPQHFGDGTRLSIL.

V gene TRBV15 combines with J gene TRBJ2-6; no reliable D call. The CDR3 sequence is 17 residues long. Trimming pared 2 bases from V and 0 bases from J, leaving 11 bases between. CDR1 and CDR2 (germline): LNHNV, YYDKDF (reference sequence). CDR3 in DNA: TGTGCCACCAGCAGAAACAAACATGACTCTGGGGCCAACGTCCTGACTTTC. It encodes CATSRNKHDSGANVLTF.

This clone occurred once. The rearrangement joins TRBV19 to TRBJ2-7; 10 bases line up with TRBD1. The CDR3 consists of 16 residues. The ends lost 10 bases at V and 1 base at J; junction bases unmatched: 13. CDR1 and CDR2 from the germline V gene are LNHDA and SQIVND (reference sequence). DNA of the CDR3: TGTGCCACCTCCCAACCGGGACAGGGGTTATCCTACGAGCAGTACTTC. Amino acid sequence: CATSQPGQGLSYEQYF.

The DNA of the CDR3 is TGTGCCAGCAGTGAACTTGCGGAGGTGACTGAAGCTTTCTTT. Protein: CASSELAEVTEAFF. The chain combines TRBV6-1 with TRBJ1-1; D is uncertain. CDR1 is MNHNS, CDR2 SASEGT, per germline. The CDR3 contains 14 residues. V lost 2 bases, J lost 5 bases, and 12 bases lay in between.

In this sample, this clone turned up a few times. This chain links TRBV14 with TRBJ1-1; tentatively, D is TRBD1 (6 bases). The V end lost 2 bases, the J end lost 1 base, and 11 bases lay between the germline ends. This CDR3 has 15 residues. Germline lookup yields CDR1 SGHDN and CDR2 FVKESK. The CDR3 DNA reads as TGTGCCAGCAGCCAAAACAGGGCCCCGAACACTGAAGCTTTCTTT. This codes for CASSQNRAPNTEAFF.

This clone was seen once. The chain links TRBV18 to TRBJ1-1; D is possibly TRBD1 (5 bases). This CDR3 comprises 13 residues. Germline-derived CDR1 and CDR2 are KGHSH and LQKENI. V lost 6 bases, J lost 6 bases, and 14 bases lay in between. The CDR3 sequence: CASSLPDTPEAFF. For the CDR3, the DNA is TGTGCCAGCTCTCTCCCGGACACCCCTGAAGCTTTCTTT. The variable domain in full, with the rest retrieved from reference TRBV18 and TRBJ1-1, is NAGVMQNPRHLVRRRGQEARLRCSPMKGHSHVYWYRQLPEEGLKFMVYLQKENIIDESGMPKERFSAEFPKEGPSILRIQQVVRGDSAAYFCASSLPDTPEAFFGQGTRLTVV.

The V and J genes are TRBV19 and TRBJ1-5; 8 bases match TRBD1. The CDR3 sequence is 16 residues long. Germline CDR1 and CDR2: LNHDA and SQIVND (reference sequence). Trimming at V came to 2 bases and at J to 5 bases, leaving 8 bases not matched to a gene. CDR3 sequence reads: CASSISDREFDQPQHF. The CDR3 nucleotides read TGTGCCAGTAGTATATCGGACAGGGAATTCGATCAGCCCCAGCATTTT.

V and J are TRBV15 and TRBJ1-5, with 10 bases that match TRBD1. The CDR3 spans 14 residues. CDR1 is LNHNV, CDR2 YYDKDF, per germline (reference sequence). Trimming cost V 5 bases and J 7 bases; bases outside gene matches: 5. This CDR3 is CATSAGTGAQPQHF. As DNA, the CDR3 is TGTGCCACCAGCGCCGGGACAGGGGCCCAGCCCCAGCATTTT.

The chain uses TRBV25-1 and TRBJ2-7, with 8 nucleotides matching TRBD1. CDR3 size: 14 residues. Germline V lookup: CDR1 MGHDK, CDR2 SYGVNS. V lost 2 bases and J lost 4; bases outside the gene matches: 4. CDR3 DNA sequence: TGTGCCAGCAGTGAAGGAGACAGGGGTTACGAGCAGTACTTC. Encoded protein: CASSEGDRGYEQYF.

This clone was counted a single time. The chain links TRBV7-6 to TRBJ1-4; 9 nucleotides agree with TRBD1. With 4 bases clipped from V and 8 bases from J, the junction kept 8 bases outside the gene matches. Looked up from germline, CDR1 is SGHVS and CDR2 is FNYEAQ. The CDR3 extends over 15 amino acids. CDR3 in amino acids: CASSYGTGKAEKLFF. The CDR3 bases are TGTGCCAGCAGCTATGGGACAGGGAAGGCGGAAAAACTGTTTTTT.

V gene TRBV11-3 combines with J gene TRBJ2-5; D is perhaps TRBD2 (7 bases). The ends were cut back, 5 bases at V and 5 bases at J, with 21 bases in the middle. CDR3 length: 16 residues. Germline V lookup: CDR1 SGHNT, CDR2 YENEEA. For the CDR3, the DNA is TGTGCCAGCAGCCCAGTTTCGGGGGGCGCTTTGGAGACCCAGTACTTC. Its translation: CASSPVSGGALETQYF.

The chain links TRBV4-2 to TRBJ2-1; 9 bases match TRBD2. This CDR3 has 16 residues. Per germline, CDR1 LGHNA and CDR2 YNFKEQ. Trimming removed 2 bases from V and 7 bases from J; junction bases left unmatched: 9. CDR3 region: CASSQRSSGGRNEQFF. The CDR3 DNA is TGTGCCAGCAGCCAACGATCCAGCGGGGGGCGGAATGAGCAGTTCTTC.

This clone was seen only once. The chain is built from TRBV18 and TRBJ1-2, with TRBD1 identical over 9 bases. Trimming cost V 5 bases and J 0 bases; bases outside gene matches: 4. Germline V gene sequence: CDR1 KGHSH, CDR2 LQKENI. The CDR3 is 15 amino acids. CDR3 sequence (DNA): TGTGCCAGCTCATTGGGACAGGGCGCTAACTATGGCTACACCTTC. Translating it yields CASSLGQGANYGYTF. The full variable domain, completed using reference TRBV18 and TRBJ1-2, is NAGVMQNPRHLVRRRGQEARLRCSPMKGHSHVYWYRQLPEEGLKFMVYLQKENIIDESGMPKERFSAEFPKEGPSILRIQQVVRGDSAAYFCASSLGQGANYGYTFGSGTRLTVV.

The CDR3 nucleotides are TGTGCCAGCAGCTTTTTACCCGGGACAGGGACCGATGAGCAGTTCTTC. Amino acid sequence: CASSFLPGTGTDEQFF. V usage is TRBV11-2 and J usage is TRBJ2-1; 9 nucleotides align to TRBD1. Germline V CDR1 and CDR2: SGHAT, FQNNGV. Germline trimming cut 3 bases from V and 8 bases from J; bases unmatched to any gene: 11. This CDR3 has 16 amino acids.

The chain has TRBV6-5 and TRBJ2-5, with 7 bases fitting TRBD1. The V segment lost 5 bases and the J segment 13 bases; nucleotides outside the gene matches: 13. CDR1 and CDR2 from the germline V gene are MNHEY and SVGAGI. The CDR3 is made up of 13 amino acids. CDR3 loop: CASSPNPTGNRYF. In DNA, the CDR3 is TGTGCCAGCAGTCCCAATCCGACAGGGAATAGGTACTTC.